These 9 T cell receptor beta chains came from one sample sequenced in a study of beta chain features in type 1 diabetes. Whole-study results and caveats: There was a moderate but significant shortening of TCRB CDR3s in all four CD4+ subsets of Type 1 diabetes patients.

These TCRs are of unknown antigen specificity. Expressed TCRB transcripts were sequenced because the isolated RNA had all been reverse transcribed beforehand. The repertoire was sequenced with immunoSEQ multiplex PCR; TCRdb's copy has only in-frame clones and lacks some. The sample shows roughly 130,000 clones, 16% of them seen only once. The specimen was central memory CD4+ T cells from blood. Receptors were obtained from a man aged 25-45 years with type 1 diabetes.

This clone was seen only a few times. The identical CDR3 is also encoded by other nucleotide sequences in the sample. CDR3 in amino acids: CASSLLGTEQETQYF. CDR3 DNA sequence: TGTGCCAGCAGCTTATTGGGGACAGAGCAAGAGACCCAGTACTTC. The gene calls are TRBV7-9 and TRBJ2-5; 7 bases line up with TRBD1. The J segment lost 2 bases and the V segment lost 2 bases, leaving 5 bases of the junction unmatched. This CDR3 is 15 amino acids long. Per the germline V gene, CDR1 is SEHNR and CDR2 is FQNEAQ (reference sequence).

In its sample, this clone was seen many times. The rearrangement uses TRBV18 and TRBJ2-7; 13 bases agree with TRBD2. The CDR3 spans 15 residues. Germline V gene sequence: CDR1 KGHSH, CDR2 LQKENI. Losses at the gene ends were 3 bases for V and 7 bases for J; bases not matched to a gene: 6. CDR3 sequence reads: CASSPTSGGAREQYF. The CDR3 DNA reads as TGTGCCAGCTCACCCACTAGCGGGGGGGCTCGGGAGCAGTACTTC.

The CDR3 region has the DNA TGCAGCACCGCGGGGGGGGATACGCAGTATTTT. It is translated as CSTAGGDTQYF. This chain joins TRBV29-1 and TRBJ2-3, with 9 bases matching TRBD2. The CDR3 spans 11 residues. Germline loops: CDR1 SQVTM, CDR2 ANQGSEA. Trimming cost V 8 bases and J 6 bases; bases outside gene matches: 3.

Turning to this clone: One junction end disagrees with the germline gene, perhaps due to a read error. The chain has TRBV7-6 and TRBJ2-1; D might be TRBD2 (5 bases). The CDR3 has 17 residues. Germline assignment: CDR1 SGHVS and CDR2 FNYEAQ. CDR3 region: CASSVALRRRAGDEQFF. Here the CDR3 DNA reads TGTGCCAGCAGCGTAGCGCTAAGGCGACGAGCCGGGGATGAGCAGTTCTTC.

The V call is TRBV18, the J call TRBJ1-2; no firm D call. Germline CDR1 is KGHSH and CDR2 is LQKENI. Trimming took 6 bases from V and 6 from J, leaving 11 bases between them. The CDR3 is 12 amino acids. CDR3 amino acids: CASSSGLDGYTF. The CDR3 DNA reads TGTGCCAGCTCTAGTGGGTTGGATGGCTACACCTTC.

About this clone itself: Additional DNA sequences in this sample encode the identical CDR3. J is TRBJ2-1 and V is TRBV7-2; D is ambiguous. The V end lost 5 bases, the J end lost 4 bases, and 3 bases lay between the germline ends. Germline lookup yields CDR1 SGHTA and CDR2 FQGNSA. This CDR3 region has 11 residues. The chain's CDR3 is CASSPYNEQFF. Written as DNA, the CDR3 is TGTGCCAGCAGCCCGTACAATGAGCAGTTCTTC.

This clone was recorded many times. The chain combines TRBV4-2 with TRBJ2-7; the D gene is possibly TRBD2 (6 bases). The CDR3 is 14 amino acids. Germline V gives CDR1 LGHNA, CDR2 YNFKEQ. Trimming removed 0 bases from V and 3 bases from J, with 9 bases in between. In nucleotides, the CDR3 is TGTGCCAGCAGCCAAGACAGGGACTTCTACGAGCAGTACTTC. This encodes CASSQDRDFYEQYF.

V usage is TRBV7-2 and J usage is TRBJ1-4, with D unclear. V was cut by 0 bases and J by 8 bases, with 7 bases left in between. The CDR3 extends over 13 amino acids. CDR1 and CDR2 (germline): SGHTA, FQGNSA. This CDR3 reads CASSLASGEKLFF. The CDR3 coding sequence is TGTGCCAGCAGCTTAGCCTCGGGCGAAAAACTGTTTTTT. Variable domain in full (rest from reference TRBV7-2 and TRBJ1-4): GAGVSQSPSNKVTEKGKDVELRCDPISGHTALYWYRQSLGQGLEFLIYFQGNSAPDKSGLPSDRFSAERTGGSVSTLTIQRTQQEDSAVYLCASSLASGEKLFFGSGTQLSVL.

V is TRBV27 and J is TRBJ2-3; D is undetermined. Germline V gene sequence: CDR1 MNHEY, CDR2 SMNVEV (reference sequence). This CDR3 contains 15 residues. The V end lost 2 bases, the J end lost 6 bases, and 15 bases lay between the germline ends. CDR3 protein: CASSLIVGIRDTQYF. CDR3 nucleotide sequence: TGTGCCAGCAGTTTAATAGTGGGGATCCGGGATACGCAGTATTTT.